This T cell receptor (beta chain) was sequenced for a study of cytomegalovirus exposure and HLA in healthy donors. Study results and caveats: In an earlier analysis, about 87% or about 30%: the productive usage of most TCR beta V segments. Researchers reported in a later analysis that common viral pathogens appeared linked to several top clusters. V- and J-gene trimming in TCR beta was tied to a missense DCLRE1C variant by an analysis performed later.

In the PCR, 60 Vbeta and 13 Jbeta primers were used. Here immunoSEQ multiplex PCR was the method, and the copy in TCRdb shows in-frame clones only, minus some. The table shows under 200,000 clones, with less than 80% occurring only once. Points on this clone: What it binds is not known.

The CDR3 sequence is 16 residues long. Losses at the gene ends were 6 bases for V and 2 bases for J; bases not matched to a gene: 13. Germline loops: CDR1 SQVTM, CDR2 ANQGSEA. The sequence was obtained from a woman aged 40 to 55 in good health and CMV-seronegative. Source material: PBMCs. V is TRBV29-1 and J is TRBJ2-5; the match to TRBD2 covers 9 bases. CDR3 residues: CSVPPLAGPLQETQYF. The CDR3 nucleotides are TGCAGCGTGCCGCCCCTAGCGGGGCCGTTACAAGAGACCCAGTACTTC.